Listed here are 8 T cell receptor beta chains from one sample, sequenced in a study of blood T cells in healthy people across ages. Primed by a sample-barcoded 5' primer and a J-beta primer mix, a second PCR proceeded for about 6 to 12 cycles. TCRdb ran MiXCR on the 5' RACE reads and lists one entry per CDR3 protein. This table holds 900,000 to 950,000 distinct CDR3 sequences, about 27% found once. These records were also assigned to another study, of T cells of mothers and their children.

The sample comprised blood. Source of these receptors: a woman aged 35 to 49 in good health.

A note on this clonotype: This CDR3 fails to terminate in the conserved phenylalanine or tryptophan, so it likely reflects a read error. The CDR3 loop is CAISEPLYQETQYV. CDR3 bases: TGTGCCATCAGTGAACCATTATACCAAGAGACCCAGTACGTC. The J gene is TRBJ2-5, the V gene TRBV10-3; D is ambiguous. This CDR3 contains 14 residues. CDR1 and CDR2 from the germline V gene are ENHRY and SYGVKD. The V gene lost 3 bases and the J gene lost 0 bases, with 8 bases spanning the gap.

The V gene is TRBV29-1, the J gene TRBJ2-7, with D perhaps matching TRBD1 (5 bases). CDR1 is SQVTM, CDR2 ANQGSEA, per germline. Between the trimmed V and J ends, which lost 4 bases and 2 bases, there was a span of 12 bases. The CDR3 runs to 13 residues. The CDR3 sequence is CSVGSREPYEQYF. As DNA, the CDR3 is TGCAGCGTTGGTAGCAGGGAACCCTACGAGCAGTACTTC.

V usage is TRBV5-6 and J usage is TRBJ1-2; D unresolved. Germline assignment: CDR1 SGHDT and CDR2 YYEEEE. This CDR3 region has 14 residues. Deletions cut 2 bases from V and 8 bases from J, with 16 bases between. CDR3 sequence (DNA): TGTGCCAGCAGCTTCCCTCTAATAGCTACGGGCTACACCTTC. The encoded protein is CASSFPLIATGYTF.

CDR3 nucleotide sequence: TGTGCCAGCAGCCCCCCGACAAGTTCTGAAGCTTTCTTT. Amino acids: CASSPPTSSEAFF. V and J are TRBV7-9 and TRBJ1-1; D uncertain. This CDR3 is built from 13 residues. V lost 5 bases to trimming and J lost 6 bases, with 13 bases between them. Germline CDR1 and CDR2: SEHNR and FQNEAQ (reference sequence).

On this clonotype: This may be a read error, as it is one base from a much larger clone. The J gene is TRBJ2-1, the V gene TRBV4-2; D possibly corresponds to TRBD2 (6 bases). Germline V CDR1 and CDR2: LGHNA, YNFKEQ. CDR3 length equals 15 residues. For the CDR3, the DNA is TGTGCCGGCAGCCAAGGCCTAGCGTCTTACAATGAGCAGTTCTTC. It translates to CAGSQGLASYNEQFF.

In its sample, this clonotype was seen many times. The V call is TRBV6-5, the J call TRBJ2-5; TRBD1 matches 11 bases. The CDR3 totals 14 residues. The V gene's germline CDR1 is MNHEY and CDR2 SVGAGI. Trimming cost V 5 bases and J 4 bases; bases outside gene matches: 3. The CDR3 region is CASSGDRGGETQYF. As DNA, the CDR3 is TGTGCCAGCAGTGGGGACAGGGGGGGAGAGACCCAGTACTTC.

This chain connects TRBV29-1 to TRBJ2-1; 10 positions match TRBD2. V lost 4 bases to trimming and J lost 2 bases; unmatched junction nucleotides: 8. In germline, CDR1 is SQVTM, CDR2 ANQGSEA. This CDR3 spans 16 amino acids. DNA for the CDR3: TGCAGCGTTGGGCTAGCGGGAGCCCAAGCCTACAATGAGCAGTTCTTC. Translated: CSVGLAGAQAYNEQFF.

This clonotype was counted between two and nine times. This rearrangement joins TRBV6-6 to TRBJ1-1, with D hard to call. There are 14 residues in the CDR3. CDR1 is MNHNY, CDR2 SVGAGI, per germline (reference sequence). V lost 0 bases to trimming and J lost 6 bases, with 11 bases between them. The chain's CDR3 is CASSYSFGEAEAFF. CDR3 in DNA: TGTGCCAGCAGTTACTCTTTTGGGGAAGCTGAAGCTTTCTTT.